One sample yielded the 5 T cell receptor beta chains listed below, sequenced in a study of blood T cell repertoires in COVID-19. Generated by immunoSEQ multiplex PCR, the TCRdb table keeps only in-frame clones and is missing some. The sample carries hundreds of thousands of clones, less than 85% recorded once. The sequenced sample consisted of peripheral blood. These receptors were taken from a woman between 18 and 29 years old with acute or convalescent COVID-19.

The rearrangement links TRBV4-1 to TRBJ1-5; the D is unclear. V was cut by 4 bases and J by 1 base, with 5 bases left in between. CDR3 length: 13 amino acids. Germline assignment: CDR1 MGHRA and CDR2 YSYEKL. CDR3 in DNA: TGCGCCAGCAGCCGCGGGAGCAATCAGCCCCAGCATTTT. It codes for CASSRGSNQPQHF.

The chain has TRBV5-1 and TRBJ1-4, with TRBD1 identical over 9 bases. There are 15 residues in the CDR3. CDR1 and CDR2 (germline): SGHRS, YFSETQ. Trimming cost V 3 bases and J 6 bases; bases outside gene matches: 6. CDR3 in DNA: TGCGCCAGCAGCTGGGGACAGGGAGCGGATGAAAAACTGTTTTTT. It specifies CASSWGQGADEKLFF. Full variable domain (rest looked up from reference TRBV5-1 and TRBJ1-4): KAGVTQTPRYLIKTRGQQVTLSCSPISGHRSVSWYQQTPGQGLQFLFEYFSETQRNKGNFPGRFSGRQFSNSRSEMNVSTLELGDSALYLCASSWGQGADEKLFFGSGTQLSVL.

The chain links TRBV6-1 to TRBJ1-2; D is ambiguous. This CDR3 is 15 amino acids long. Germline V gene data show CDR1 as MNHNS and CDR2 as SASEGT. Trimming stripped 0 bases from V and 3 bases from J, with 11 bases between. The CDR3 is CASSEANPDYYGYTF. CDR3 coding DNA: TGTGCCAGCAGTGAAGCTAACCCAGACTACTATGGCTACACCTTC.

A note on this clone: Other nucleotide sequences in the sample specify the same CDR3. The chain uses TRBV11-2 and TRBJ1-5; D may be TRBD1 (5 bases). V was clipped by 1 base and J by 1 base, with 8 bases between them. The CDR3 covers 15 residues. Germline CDR1 SGHAT, CDR2 FQNNGV. This CDR3 is CASSLGGGSNQPQHF. In DNA, the CDR3 is TGTGCCAGCAGCTTAGGGGGGGGGAGCAATCAGCCCCAGCATTTT.

V gene TRBV5-1 combines with J gene TRBJ1-2; 7 bases agree with TRBD1. CDR1 and CDR2 from the germline V gene are SGHRS and YFSETQ. Germline trimming cut 5 bases from V and 1 base from J; bases unmatched to any gene: 11. The CDR3 consists of 16 residues. The CDR3 region has the DNA TGCGCCAGCAGGGTGGGAGACAGGGTCTTTAACTATGGCTACACCTTC. Protein sequence: CASRVGDRVFNYGYTF.